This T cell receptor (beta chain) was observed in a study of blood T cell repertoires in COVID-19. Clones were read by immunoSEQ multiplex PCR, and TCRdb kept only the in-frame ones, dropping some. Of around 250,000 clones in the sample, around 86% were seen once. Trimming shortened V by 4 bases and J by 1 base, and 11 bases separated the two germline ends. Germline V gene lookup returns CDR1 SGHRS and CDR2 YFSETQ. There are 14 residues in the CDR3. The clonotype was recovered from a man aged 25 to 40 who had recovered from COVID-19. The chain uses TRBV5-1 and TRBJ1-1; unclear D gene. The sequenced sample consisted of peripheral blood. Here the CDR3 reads CASSPQASNTEAFF. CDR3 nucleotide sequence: TGCGCCAGCAGCCCTCAGGCTTCGAACACTGAAGCTTTCTTT.